Below, 25 T cell receptor beta chains from the same sample are listed, as sequenced in a study of T cell repertoires in cytomegalovirus infection (dated by TCRdb to the late 2010s). The sample was run on an Illumina HiSeq 1500. TCRdb redid the processing of the public reads, applying fastp at Q25 and MiXCR, and retained in-frame beta chains. Each CDR3 protein appears once, grouped with its most common genes and DNA. The sample table records approximately 500,000 distinct CDR3 sequences; 15% to 20% of these occur just once. In total, the top ten clones hold about 24% of the sample. Sequencing used CD8+ T cells from PBMCs. The receptors come from a human donor in good health (CMV status not recorded). Some clones in this sample may be carry-over from other donors' samples.

CDR3 amino acids: CASSRGGGPLAFF. The CDR3 coding sequence is TGTGCCAGCAGCCGCGGAGGGGGGCCTCTCGCTTTCTTT. The chain joins TRBV5-6 to TRBJ1-1, with D possibly matching TRBD1 (6 bases). Germline lookup yields CDR1 SGHDT and CDR2 YYEEEE. CDR3 length: 13 residues. Trimming took off 4 bases at V and 11 bases at J, with 18 bases between the two ends.

The V gene is TRBV6-5, the J gene TRBJ1-6; D is ambiguous. The CDR3 is 15 residues long. V was shortened by 6 bases and J by 0 bases, with 9 bases between the two germline ends. CDR1 and CDR2 (germline): MNHEY, SVGAGI. DNA for the CDR3: TGTGCCAGCAGGCCCGGAAACTCCTATAATTCACCCCTCCACTTT. Its protein product is CASRPGNSYNSPLHF.

V is TRBV7-6 and J is TRBJ2-6; 12 bases agree with TRBD2. Germline V lookup: CDR1 SGHVS, CDR2 FNYEAQ. The CDR3 is 18 residues long. V shed 6 bases, J shed 0 bases, and the junction held 6 bases outside the gene matches. CDR3 protein: CASSRLAGDRSGANVLTF. CDR3 coding DNA: TGTGCCAGCAGTCGACTAGCGGGGGACCGCTCTGGGGCCAACGTCCTGACTTTC.

This clonotype was detected ten times or more. The chain is built from TRBV11-2 and TRBJ2-7; no firm D call. The V and J ends lost 5 bases and 3 bases respectively, with 11 bases between them. The CDR3 has 13 residues. Germline-derived CDR1 and CDR2 are SGHAT and FQNNGV. The CDR3 region has the DNA TGTGCCAGCAGCCCGGACGCAAACTACGAGCAGTACTTC. This encodes CASSPDANYEQYF.

The sample holds many counts of this clonotype. V is TRBV27 and J is TRBJ2-7, with no clear D. The V end lost 6 bases, the J end lost 5 bases, and 20 bases lay between the germline ends. Germline values: CDR1 MNHEY, CDR2 SMNVEV (reference sequence). The CDR3 covers 15 residues. CDR3 sequence: CASRPNEGIKDEQYF. As DNA, the CDR3 is TGTGCCAGCAGACCGAATGAAGGGATTAAGGACGAGCAGTACTTC.

The genes are TRBV9 and TRBJ2-7; 8 bases are a match to TRBD1. CDR3 length: 14 amino acids. Germline CDR1 is SGDLS and CDR2 is YYNGEE. V lost 3 bases and J lost 3; bases outside the gene matches: 5. The CDR3 nucleotides are TGTGCCAGCAGCGGGACAGGGCAGGACTACGAGCAGTACTTC. The encoded protein is CASSGTGQDYEQYF.

Worth noting for this clonotype: Given the absence of the conserved phenylalanine or tryptophan at the CDR3 end, a read error is likely. CDR3 in DNA: TGTGCCTGGAGTGTAGGGCCGGGGGATGAGCAGTTCTTA. This sequence encodes CAWSVGPGDEQFL. V usage is TRBV30 and J usage is TRBJ2-1; the D gene is possibly TRBD2 (6 bases). The germline V and J ends were trimmed by 0 bases and 8 bases, with 11 bases remaining between them. The CDR3 sequence is 13 residues long. Germline CDR1 is GTSNPN and CDR2 is SVGIG (reference sequence).

This rearrangement joins TRBV27 to TRBJ2-2, with D uncertain. Trimming took off 2 bases at V and 7 bases at J, with 5 bases between the two ends. Germline CDR1 MNHEY, CDR2 SMNVEV (reference sequence). The CDR3 loop spans 12 amino acids. CDR3 sequence reads: CASSLRNGELFF. The CDR3 DNA sequence: TGTGCCAGCAGTTTAAGGAACGGGGAGCTGTTTTTT.

This clonotype showed up many times. V and J are TRBV19 and TRBJ1-1; D uncertain. The germline gives CDR1 LNHDA, CDR2 SQIVND (reference sequence). The length of the CDR3 is 14 residues. Trimming left V 9 bases short and J 0 bases short, with 14 bases between. The CDR3 DNA reads as TGTGCCAGCCACCAAGGGCGAATGAACACTGAAGCTTTCTTT. Translated: CASHQGRMNTEAFF.

This clonotype was detected a few times. The chain couples TRBV3-1 to TRBJ1-3; D gene ambiguous. The germline CDR1 and CDR2 sequences are LGHDT and YNNKEL (reference sequence). Trimming cost V 4 bases and J 0 bases, with 10 bases left between them. The CDR3 totals 15 residues. As DNA, the CDR3 is TGTGCCAGCAGCCTTGGGAGGCTCTCTGGAAACACCATATATTTT. This codes for CASSLGRLSGNTIYF.

This clonotype was seen at least ten times. V is TRBV11-2 and J is TRBJ2-3, with D possibly being TRBD1 (6 bases). The CDR3 totals 18 residues. Germline V gives CDR1 SGHAT, CDR2 FQNNGV. Between the trimmed V and J ends, which lost 4 bases and 0 bases, there was a span of 20 bases. The CDR3 DNA is TGTGCCAGCAGCTCCACCCCCTACAGGGACACCAGCACAGATACGCAGTATTTT. Protein product: CASSSTPYRDTSTDTQYF.

The chain joins TRBV6-6 to TRBJ2-1, with 9 nucleotides matching TRBD2. V was pared by 0 bases and J by 7 bases, with 4 bases of the junction left unmatched. CDR3 length: 15 residues. Germline assignment: CDR1 MNHNY and CDR2 SVGAGI (reference sequence). The CDR3 is CASSYSGLAGNEQFF. CDR3 DNA: TGTGCCAGCAGTTACTCCGGGCTAGCGGGAAATGAGCAGTTCTTC.

This clonotype was seen a handful of times. The V and J genes are TRBV4-1 and TRBJ1-2; unclear D gene. Germline V CDR1 and CDR2: MGHRA, YSYEKL. This CDR3 region has 14 residues. V was shortened by 7 bases and J by 3 bases, with 15 bases between the two germline ends. CDR3 loop: CASTPEKAYYGYTF. DNA for the CDR3: TGCGCCAGCACCCCCGAGAAGGCCTACTATGGCTACACCTTC.

V gene TRBV19 combines with J gene TRBJ2-1, with TRBD2 matching over 7 bases. Germline CDR1 LNHDA, CDR2 SQIVND (reference sequence). Germline trimming cut 7 bases from V and 8 bases from J; bases unmatched to any gene: 8. The CDR3 runs 13 residues. The CDR3 spells CASNGLVDDEQFF. Written as DNA, the CDR3 is TGTGCCAGTAACGGACTAGTGGATGATGAGCAGTTCTTC.

This clonotype was counted a few times. The chain has TRBV4-1 and TRBJ2-1; no clear D gene. Trimming left V 0 bases short and J 8 bases short, with 11 bases between. This CDR3 has 14 residues. The V gene's germline CDR1 is MGHRA and CDR2 YSYEKL. CDR3 sequence: CASSQDTGGDEQFF. CDR3 bases: TGCGCCAGCAGCCAAGATACTGGCGGCGATGAGCAGTTCTTC.

Ten or more counts support this clonotype. This sequence joins TRBV6-6 and TRBJ1-3; D ambiguous. CDR1 and CDR2 from the germline V gene are MNHNY and SVGAGI (reference sequence). The CDR3 consists of 16 residues. The germline V and J ends were trimmed by 0 bases and 4 bases, with 13 bases remaining between them. CDR3 residues: CASSYSTLSSGNTIYF. CDR3 DNA sequence: TGTGCCAGCAGTTACTCGACTCTATCCAGCGGAAACACCATATATTTT.

This clonotype was seen a handful of times. The chain joins TRBV10-3 to TRBJ1-4; 7 nucleotides line up with TRBD1. V trimming: 7 bases; J trimming: 0 bases; junction bases outside the gene matches: 8. Germline CDR1 ENHRY, CDR2 SYGVKD. This CDR3 has 16 residues. In DNA form, the CDR3 reads TGTGCCATCAACCAGGACAGGCCCGCAACTAATGAAAAACTGTTTTTT. It yields the protein CAINQDRPATNEKLFF.

This clonotype was recorded a few times. The chain combines TRBV14 with TRBJ2-7; TRBD2 matches 13 bases. CDR3 size: 15 residues. The germline V gene has CDR1 SGHDN and CDR2 FVKESK. The junction had 7 bases not matched to a gene; V was cut back by 4 bases and J by 7 bases. The CDR3 region has the DNA TGTGCCAGCAGCCCGGGACTAGCGGGGCCGAAGGAGCAGTACTTC. This encodes CASSPGLAGPKEQYF.

This clonotype was found many times. The genes are TRBV28 and TRBJ2-7; TRBD2 matches 9 bases. This CDR3 has 16 residues. J was trimmed by 7 bases and V by 1 base; bases with no gene match: 11. Germline CDR1 is MDHEN and CDR2 is SYDVKM. CDR3 bases: TGTGCCAGCAGTTTATTAGAGGCTAGCGGGGCTACGGAGCAGTACTTC. It codes for CASSLLEASGATEQYF.

The chain is built from TRBV5-5 and TRBJ1-2; D is perhaps TRBD1 (5 bases). With 3 bases removed from V and 7 bases from J, the gap between germline ends came to 7 bases. The length of the CDR3 is 11 residues. The germline V gene encodes CDR1 SGHKS and CDR2 YYEKEE (reference sequence). This CDR3 reads CASSWRGGYTF. The CDR3, as DNA: TGTGCCAGCAGCTGGAGGGGTGGCTACACCTTC.

The table lists this clonotype with a few counts. J is TRBJ1-4 and V is TRBV6-5; 10 bases are a match to TRBD1. Germline values: CDR1 MNHEY, CDR2 SVGAGI. The CDR3 sequence is 15 residues long. With 6 bases clipped from V and 6 bases from J, the junction kept 7 bases outside the gene matches. The CDR3 bases are TGTGCCAGCAGCCCGAGAGGGACAGGGGATGAAAAACTGTTTTTT. It translates to CASSPRGTGDEKLFF.

This clonotype was observed a few times. The CDR3 region is CASSEPEVGTEAFF. DNA of the CDR3: TGTGCCAGCAGTGAACCGGAGGTGGGGACTGAAGCTTTCTTT. The V call is TRBV25-1, the J call TRBJ1-1; no definite D call. Germline lookup yields CDR1 MGHDK and CDR2 SYGVNS. The CDR3 sequence is 14 residues long. The V end lost 2 bases, the J end lost 5 bases, and 12 bases lay between the germline ends.

This clonotype was found many times. The chain uses TRBV5-1 and TRBJ2-3; D is unresolved. Per germline, CDR1 SGHRS and CDR2 YFSETQ. CDR3 length: 13 residues. The V gene lost 2 bases and the J gene lost 4 bases, with 8 bases spanning the gap. In DNA form, the CDR3 reads TGCGCCAGCAGCTTTAGGTGGGCAGATACGCAGTATTTT. Protein sequence: CASSFRWADTQYF.

CDR3: CSVYDRTSNYGYTF. The CDR3 DNA sequence: TGCAGCGTTTACGACAGGACTTCTAACTATGGCTACACCTTC. The gene calls are TRBV29-1 and TRBJ1-2; weak D call: TRBD1 (6 bases). The CDR3 totals 14 residues. V gave up 5 bases and J gave up 0 bases, with 13 bases separating them. The germline CDR1 and CDR2 sequences are SQVTM and ANQGSEA.

This clonotype occurred many times. CDR3 residues: CASSFGTGGETQYF. The CDR3 DNA reads TGTGCCAGCAGTTTCGGGACAGGTGGCGAGACCCAGTACTTC. The V call is TRBV12-3 or TRBV12-4, the J call TRBJ2-5; 8 bases are a match to TRBD1. CDR3 length equals 14 residues. J gave up 5 bases and V 3 bases, and 5 bases lay outside the gene matches.